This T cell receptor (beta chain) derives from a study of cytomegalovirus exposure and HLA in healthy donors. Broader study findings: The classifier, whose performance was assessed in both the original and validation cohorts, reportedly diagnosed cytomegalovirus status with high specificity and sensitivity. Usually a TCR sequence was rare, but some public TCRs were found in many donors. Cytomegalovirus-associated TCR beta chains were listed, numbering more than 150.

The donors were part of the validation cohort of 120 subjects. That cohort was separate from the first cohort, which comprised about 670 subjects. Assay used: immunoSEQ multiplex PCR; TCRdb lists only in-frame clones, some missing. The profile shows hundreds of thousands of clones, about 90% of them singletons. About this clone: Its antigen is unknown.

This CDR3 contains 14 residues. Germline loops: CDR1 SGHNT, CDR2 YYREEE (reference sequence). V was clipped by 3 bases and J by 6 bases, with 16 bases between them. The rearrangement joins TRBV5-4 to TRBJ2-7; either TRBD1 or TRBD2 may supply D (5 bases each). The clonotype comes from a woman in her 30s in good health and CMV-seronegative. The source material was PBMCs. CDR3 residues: CASSSHGASGEQYF. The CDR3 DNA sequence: TGTGCCAGCAGCTCACACGGGGCGTCCGGCGAGCAGTACTTC.